This T cell receptor beta chain was sequenced for a study of cytotoxic CD8 clonotypes in ibrutinib-treated CLL. About the study: When averaged across all of the samples, the counts came to a few hundred thousand productive templates and about 100,000 productive rearrangements.

Generated by immunoSEQ multiplex PCR, the TCRdb table keeps only in-frame clones and is missing some. The data contain 150,000 to 200,000 clones, 81% of them singletons. The CDR3 sequence is 20 residues long. The sequence was obtained from a human donor with chronic lymphocytic leukemia. The sample consisted of PBMCs, taken after 12 months of ibrutinib treatment. The gene calls are TRBV12-1 and TRBJ1-5. TRBV12-1 is a recognized pseudogene. The CDR3: CASSFAYGGRADPENQPQHF. As DNA, the CDR3 is TGTGCCAGCAGCTTTGCCTATGGGGGTCGCGCCGACCCCGAAAATCAGCCCCAGCATTTT.